Shown below are 21 T cell receptor beta chains from a single sample sequenced in a study of blood T cell repertoires in COVID-19 (dated by TCRdb to about 2020). Library creation used the immunoSEQ multiplex PCR assay. TCRdb obtained this table from immuneACCESS and retained in-frame rearrangements with V and J assigned. These tables miss some clones; where compared with another copy, unresolved V genes account for less than half of the shortfall, and the remainder is unexplained. For this sample the table gives 150,000 to 200,000 clones, of which under 80% were detected only once. About a sixth of the sample is held by the ten biggest clonotypes. The sample consisted of PBMCs or T cells enriched from blood (not recorded which). Receptor source: a woman aged 45-59 years with acute COVID-19.

The chain recombines TRBV7-6 with TRBJ1-4, with D possibly TRBD1 on 5 matching bases. The V gene lost 3 bases and the J gene lost 10 bases, with 12 bases spanning the gap. CDR1 is SGHVS, CDR2 FNYEAQ, per germline. This CDR3 region has 13 residues. The CDR3 loop reads CASSLGQGGKLFF. Here the CDR3 DNA reads TGTGCCAGCAGCTTGGGGCAGGGTGGAAAACTGTTTTTT.

This clone was detected once. The chain links TRBV6-5 to TRBJ2-7; 9 nucleotides line up with TRBD1. The V and J ends lost 6 bases and 6 bases, in that order; junction bases with no gene match: 6. From germline, CDR1 is MNHEY and CDR2 SVGAGI. The CDR3 loop spans 13 amino acids. The CDR3 nucleotides read TGTGCCAGCAGCGATGGACAGGGGAGCGAGCAGTACGTC. Translated, it gives CASSDGQGSEQYV.

The chain combines TRBV6-5 with TRBJ1-1, with 9 bases matching TRBD1. V shed 6 bases, J shed 1 base, and the junction held 3 bases outside the gene matches. Germline V lookup: CDR1 MNHEY, CDR2 SVGAGI. CDR3 size: 14 residues. The CDR3, as DNA: TGTGCCAGCAGCTTGGGACAGGGGAACACTGAAGCTTTCTTT. Residues: CASSLGQGNTEAFF.

The chain carries TRBV28 and TRBJ1-5; maybe TRBD1 (6 bases). Germline V gene sequence: CDR1 MDHEN, CDR2 SYDVKM. Trimming stripped 6 bases from V and 6 bases from J, with 12 bases between. This CDR3 spans 13 amino acids. The CDR3 nucleotides are TGTGCCAGCAGGTCAGGGGTTCGTCAGCCCCAGCATTTT. Residues: CASRSGVRQPQHF.

This clone was recorded at least ten times. The genes are TRBV5-4 and TRBJ2-7; 8 positions match TRBD1. This CDR3 is built from 13 residues. Germline-derived CDR1 and CDR2 are SGHNT and YYREEE (reference sequence). V gave up 4 bases and J gave up 4 bases; unmatched junction bases: 4. CDR3 sequence (DNA): TGTGCCAGCAGCCCACAGGGGGGTTACGAGCAGTACGTC. This codes for CASSPQGGYEQYV.

The CDR3 here is CSVDGQGVNTEAFF. The CDR3 coding sequence is TGCAGCGTTGATGGACAGGGAGTGAACACTGAAGCTTTCTTT. This chain joins TRBV29-1 and TRBJ1-1, with 8 bases matching TRBD1. This CDR3 has 14 amino acids. After removal of 3 bases from V and 0 bases from J, the junction contained 3 bases not matched to a gene. Germline V gives CDR1 SQVTM, CDR2 ANQGSEA.

As DNA, the CDR3 is TGTGCCAGCAGCTTAGCGGACACCGGGGAGCTGTTTTTT. It encodes CASSLADTGELFF. The V and J genes are TRBV13 and TRBJ2-2; D is ambiguous. This CDR3 comprises 13 residues. Trimming removed 1 base at V and 3 bases at J, with 3 bases between. Germline loops: CDR1 PRHDT, CDR2 FYEKMQ (reference sequence).

The chain carries TRBV30 and TRBJ1-1; D remains ambiguous. CDR1 is GTSNPN and CDR2 is SVGIG in the germline V gene (reference sequence). V was cut by 0 bases and J by 4 bases, with 9 bases left in between. This CDR3 spans 13 amino acids. CDR3 bases: TGTGCCTGGAGTGTAAGCCGGAGCACTGAAGCTTTCTTT. Translated: CAWSVSRSTEAFF.

The chain has TRBV28 and TRBJ2-3; 10 bases fit TRBD1. V lost 7 bases to trimming and J lost 3 bases; unmatched junction nucleotides: 10. This CDR3 contains 16 residues. In germline, CDR1 is MDHEN, CDR2 SYDVKM. The CDR3 here is CASTPAGQGLTDTQYF. The CDR3 DNA reads as TGTGCCAGCACCCCGGCGGGACAGGGGTTAACAGATACGCAGTATTTT.

The chain combines TRBV7-9 with TRBJ1-2; D not resolved. V was pared by 1 base and J by 0 bases, with 9 bases between. Germline lookup yields CDR1 SEHNR and CDR2 FQNEAQ (reference sequence). This CDR3 has 15 residues. Here the CDR3 reads CASSLDVGTNYGYTF. The CDR3, as DNA: TGTGCCAGCAGCTTAGATGTCGGTACTAACTATGGCTACACCTTC. The whole variable domain, remainder taken from reference TRBV7-9 and TRBJ1-2, is DTGVSQNPRHKITKRGQNVTFRCDPISEHNRLYWYRQTLGQGPEFLTYFQNEAQLEKSRLLSDRFSAERPKGSFSTLEIQRTEQGDSAMYLCASSLDVGTNYGYTFGSGTRLTVV.

The chain carries TRBV5-5 and TRBJ1-5, with 7 bases lining up with TRBD1. Germline V lookup: CDR1 SGHKS, CDR2 YYEKEE (reference sequence). CDR3 length: 14 amino acids. V shed 3 bases, J shed 3 bases, and the junction held 3 bases outside the gene matches. CDR3 sequence (DNA): TGTGCCAGCAGCTCCGGACAGGTCAATCAGCCCCAGCATTTT. Translation: CASSSGQVNQPQHF. The whole variable domain, remainder taken from reference TRBV5-5 and TRBJ1-5, is DAGVTQSPTHLIKTRGQQVTLRCSPISGHKSVSWYQQVLGQGPQFIFQYYEKEERGRGNFPDRFSARQFPNYSSELNVNALLLGDSALYLCASSSGQVNQPQHFGDGTRLSIL.

This rearrangement joins TRBV28 to TRBJ2-2; D is possibly TRBD2 (6 bases). This CDR3 region has 13 residues. With 7 bases removed from V and 4 bases from J, the gap between germline ends came to 10 bases. In germline, CDR1 is MDHEN, CDR2 SYDVKM. CDR3 loop: CASKQGGTGELFF. The CDR3 nucleotides read TGTGCCAGCAAGCAGGGAGGCACCGGGGAGCTGTTTTTT.

This clone was picked up a small number of times. V is TRBV7-2 and J is TRBJ1-4; D ambiguous. The CDR3 totals 15 residues. Germline-derived CDR1 and CDR2 are SGHTA and FQGNSA. V lost 2 bases to trimming and J lost 5 bases, with 12 bases between them. This CDR3 is CASSLSTAPNEKLFF. CDR3 DNA sequence: TGTGCCAGCAGCTTAAGCACTGCCCCAAATGAAAAACTGTTTTTT.

The V gene is TRBV4-1, the J gene TRBJ1-1; 9 bases are a match to TRBD1. The CDR3 covers 16 residues. Looked up from germline, CDR1 is MGHRA and CDR2 is YSYEKL. V gave up 1 base and J gave up 4 bases; unmatched junction bases: 7. CDR3: CASSQGLVQGATEAFF. CDR3 DNA sequence: TGCGCCAGCAGCCAAGGGTTGGTACAGGGGGCCACTGAAGCTTTCTTT.

This chain links TRBV28 with TRBJ1-2; 8 bases match TRBD1. CDR1 is MDHEN and CDR2 is SYDVKM in the germline V gene. The V segment lost 5 bases and the J segment 4 bases; nucleotides outside the gene matches: 6. The CDR3 has 14 residues. The CDR3 region is CASSRQGRSYGYTF. The CDR3 nucleotides read TGTGCCAGCAGTCGACAGGGGCGGAGCTATGGCTACACCTTC.

The V gene is TRBV25-1, the J gene TRBJ1-2; no clear D. This CDR3 is built from 10 residues. Trimming left V 8 bases short and J 4 bases short, with 5 bases between. Per germline, CDR1 MGHDK and CDR2 SYGVNS. In nucleotides, the CDR3 is TGTGCCAGCCGCGGCTATGGCTACACCTTC. Translating it yields CASRGYGYTF.

V and J are TRBV12-2 and TRBJ2-7; whether TRBD2, the table's D call, matches the DNA was not checked. TRBV12-2 is designated a pseudogene. There are 15 residues in the CDR3. CDR3 region: CASRLGGGADYEQYV. As DNA, the CDR3 is TGTGCAAGTCGCTTAGGGGGAGGTGCGGACTACGAGCAGTACGTC.

V usage is TRBV6-5 and J usage is TRBJ1-5; 9 bases fit TRBD1. CDR1 and CDR2 (germline): MNHEY, SVGAGI. The V and J ends lost 5 bases and 5 bases, in that order; junction bases with no gene match: 4. This CDR3 spans 14 amino acids. CDR3 amino acids: CASSRGQGYQPQHF. The CDR3 nucleotides read TGTGCCAGCAGTCGGGGACAGGGTTATCAGCCCCAGCATTTT.

The DNA of the CDR3 is TGTGCCAGTAGTAACCGAAGACAGGGGCAAAATTCACCCCTCCACTTT. Residues: CASSNRRQGQNSPLHF. This chain links TRBV19 with TRBJ1-6, with 8 bases aligning to TRBD1. Losses at the gene ends were 4 bases for V and 7 bases for J; bases not matched to a gene: 9. Germline CDR1 LNHDA, CDR2 SQIVND (reference sequence). The CDR3 is made up of 16 amino acids.

In its sample, this clone was seen once. This chain connects TRBV27 to TRBJ1-2, with TRBD1 as a possible D gene (6 bases). The CDR3 contains 15 residues. The ends were cut back, 2 bases at V and 6 bases at J, with 16 bases in the middle. Looked up from germline, CDR1 is MNHEY and CDR2 is SMNVEV (reference sequence). The CDR3 sequence is CASSLLTRGRDGYTF. In nucleotides, the CDR3 is TGTGCCAGCAGTTTACTTACCAGGGGAAGAGATGGCTACACCTTC.

This clone was counted a single time. The chain recombines TRBV6-2 or TRBV6-3 with TRBJ2-3; a possible D gene is TRBD2 (6 bases). The CDR3 is made up of 19 amino acids. Trimming cost V 0 bases and J 8 bases, with 27 bases left between them. In germline, CDR1 is MNHEY, CDR2 SVGEGT. The CDR3 protein is CASSYSSYRDWVKRGTQYF. The CDR3 nucleotides read TGTGCCAGCAGTTACTCGTCTTACCGGGACTGGGTCAAGCGAGGTACGCAGTATTTT.